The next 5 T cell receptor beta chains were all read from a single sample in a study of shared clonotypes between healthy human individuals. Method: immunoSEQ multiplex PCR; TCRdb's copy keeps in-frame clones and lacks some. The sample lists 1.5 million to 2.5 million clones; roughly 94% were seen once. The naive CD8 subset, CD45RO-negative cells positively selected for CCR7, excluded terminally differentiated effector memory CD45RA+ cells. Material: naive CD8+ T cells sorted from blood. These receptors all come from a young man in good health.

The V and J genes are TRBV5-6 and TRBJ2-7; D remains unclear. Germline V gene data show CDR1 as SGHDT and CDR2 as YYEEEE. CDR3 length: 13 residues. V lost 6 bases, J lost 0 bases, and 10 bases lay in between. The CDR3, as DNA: TGTGCCAGCAATCAGGTGAGCTCCTACGAGCAGTACTTC. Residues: CASNQVSSYEQYF.

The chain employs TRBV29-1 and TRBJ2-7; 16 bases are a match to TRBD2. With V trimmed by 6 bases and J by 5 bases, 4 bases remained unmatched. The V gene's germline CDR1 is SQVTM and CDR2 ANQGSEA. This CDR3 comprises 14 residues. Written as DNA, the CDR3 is TGCAGCGTGGGACTAGCGGGAGGGTTTGACGAGCAGTACTTC. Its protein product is CSVGLAGGFDEQYF.

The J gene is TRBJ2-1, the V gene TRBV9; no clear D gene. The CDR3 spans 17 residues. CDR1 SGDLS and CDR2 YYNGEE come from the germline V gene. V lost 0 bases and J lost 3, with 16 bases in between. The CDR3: CASSVGLSYGVYNEQFF. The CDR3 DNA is TGTGCCAGCAGCGTAGGCTTGTCGTATGGCGTCTACAATGAGCAGTTCTTC.

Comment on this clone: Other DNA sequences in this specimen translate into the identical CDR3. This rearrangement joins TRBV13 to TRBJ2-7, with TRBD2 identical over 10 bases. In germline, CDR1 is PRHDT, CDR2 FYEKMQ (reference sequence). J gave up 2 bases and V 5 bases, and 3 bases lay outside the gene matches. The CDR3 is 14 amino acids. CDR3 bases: TGTGCCAGCAGCCCCAGCGGGGGGGCCTACGAGCAGTACTTC. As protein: CASSPSGGAYEQYF.

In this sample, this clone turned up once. As DNA, the CDR3 is TGTGCCAGCAGCCCCCACGCCAGCGGGACCTACGAGCAGTACTTC. It specifies CASSPHASGTYEQYF. The genes are TRBV7-9 and TRBJ2-7; 7 bases map to TRBD2. Germline V CDR1 and CDR2: SEHNR, FQNEAQ (reference sequence). This CDR3 is built from 15 residues. The V segment lost 5 bases and the J segment 2 bases; nucleotides outside the gene matches: 9.